This TCR beta chain was captured in a study of blood T cell repertoires in COVID-19. Study summary: The United States, Italy and Spain supplied acute and convalescent COVID-19 samples. The analysed material was cDNA or gDNA that came from T cells, B-cell-depleted T cells, or PBMCs.

The V and J ends lost 2 bases and 2 bases respectively, with 17 bases between them. The V gene's germline CDR1 is LNHNV and CDR2 YYDKDF (reference sequence). The CDR3 consists of 17 residues. Original data processing: Scientists estimated how many nucleated cells there were by amplifying reference gene primers. Measured with immunoSEQ multiplex PCR; TCRdb has only the in-frame clones, and not every one. V and J calls and clone size are those listed in that table; D and trimming were worked out from the DNA. The sample yields fewer than 250,000 clones, around 80% seen once. The source material was peripheral blood. The chain carries TRBV15 and TRBJ2-3, with a weak D call TRBD2 (6 bases). This receptor was identified in a human donor in a cohort sampled during active COVID-19. The DNA of the CDR3 is TGTGCCACCAGCAGATGGGACTTAAATTCAAACACAGATACGCAGTATTTT. Translating it yields CATSRWDLNSNTDTQYF.